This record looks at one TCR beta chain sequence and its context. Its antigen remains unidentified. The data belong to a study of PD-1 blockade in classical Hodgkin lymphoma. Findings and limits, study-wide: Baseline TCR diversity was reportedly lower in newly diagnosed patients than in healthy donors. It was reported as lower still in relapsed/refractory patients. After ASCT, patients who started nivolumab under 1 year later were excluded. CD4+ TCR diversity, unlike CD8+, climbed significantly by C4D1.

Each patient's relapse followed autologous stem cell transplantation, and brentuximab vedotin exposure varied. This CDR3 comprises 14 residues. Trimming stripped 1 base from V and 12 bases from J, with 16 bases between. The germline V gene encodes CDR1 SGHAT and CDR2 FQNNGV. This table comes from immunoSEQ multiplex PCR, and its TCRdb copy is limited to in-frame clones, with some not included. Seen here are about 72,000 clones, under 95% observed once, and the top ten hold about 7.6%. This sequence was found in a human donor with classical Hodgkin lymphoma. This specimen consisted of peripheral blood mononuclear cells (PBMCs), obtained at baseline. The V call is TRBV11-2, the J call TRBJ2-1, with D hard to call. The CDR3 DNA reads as TGTGCCAGCAGCTTAGGGCCCGCAATGACGGGGCAGTTCTTC. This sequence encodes CASSLGPAMTGQFF. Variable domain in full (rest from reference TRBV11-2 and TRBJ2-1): EAGVAQSPRYKIIEKRQSVAFWCNPISGHATLYWYQQILGQGPKLLIQFQNNGVVDDSQLPKDRFSAERLKGVDSTLKIQPAKLEDSAVYLCASSLGPAMTGQFFGPGTRLTVL.